The next 9 T cell receptor beta chains were all read from a single sample in a study of early T cells in non-severe SARS-CoV-2 infection. Using its own MiXCR run on the 5' RACE reads, TCRdb lists one record per CDR3 protein. Of approximately 70,000 distinct CDR3 sequences listed, roughly 10% are singletons. Specimen: whole blood, collected at baseline. All receptors come from an adult who was a healthcare worker with PCR-confirmed SARS-CoV-2 infection or an uninfected control (not recorded which).

This clonotype was counted only a few times. The V call is TRBV14, the J call TRBJ2-7, with 8 bases that match TRBD2. Germline CDR1 and CDR2: SGHDN and FVKESK. V trimming: 4 bases; J trimming: 0 bases; junction bases outside the gene matches: 11. This CDR3 is 17 amino acids long. This chain's CDR3 is CASSRTPHSGSSYEQYF. The CDR3 nucleotides read TGTGCCAGCAGCCGAACGCCCCACAGCGGGAGCTCCTACGAGCAGTACTTC.

CDR3: CASSLGDVTGEQYF. The CDR3, as DNA: TGTGCCAGCAGCTTAGGAGACGTAACTGGGGAGCAGTACTTC. The chain recombines TRBV11-1 with TRBJ2-7; no definite D call. CDR3 length: 14 amino acids. In germline, CDR1 is SGHAT, CDR2 FQDESV (reference sequence). Trimming shortened V by 1 base and J by 7 bases, and 14 bases separated the two germline ends.

The chain combines TRBV7-6 with TRBJ1-5; D is uncertain. Trimming took 2 bases from V and 1 from J, leaving 9 bases between them. CDR1 and CDR2 (germline): SGHVS, FNYEAQ. The length of the CDR3 is 15 residues. DNA for the CDR3: TGTGCCAGCAGCTTAAGGGCATCCAGCAATCAGCCCCAGCATTTT. As protein: CASSLRASSNQPQHF.

In its sample, this clonotype was seen a few times. The chain has TRBV7-3 and TRBJ1-1; the match to TRBD1 covers 9 bases. V lost 5 bases, J lost 5 bases, and 6 bases stayed unmatched. CDR1 is SGHTA, CDR2 FQGTGA, per germline. This CDR3 is 14 amino acids long. The CDR3 sequence: CASSLQGANTEAFF. In nucleotides, the CDR3 is TGTGCCAGCAGCCTACAGGGGGCTAATACTGAAGCTTTCTTT. The full variable domain, rest sourced from reference TRBV7-3 and TRBJ1-1, is GAGVSQTPSNKVTEKGKYVELRCDPISGHTALYWYRQSLGQGPEFLIYFQGTGAADDSGLPNDRFFAVRPEGSVSTLKIQRTERGDSAVYLCASSLQGANTEAFFGQGTRLTVV.

This clonotype was counted many times. The chain employs TRBV12-3 or TRBV12-4 and TRBJ1-2; weak D call: TRBD1 (5 bases). Deletions cut 9 bases from V and 4 bases from J, with 12 bases between. The CDR3 covers 12 residues. CDR3 nucleotides: TGTGCCAGTGGCCTGGGGCCCTATGGCTACACCTTC. This encodes CASGLGPYGYTF.

The rearrangement uses TRBV20-1 and TRBJ2-7; the D is unclear. This CDR3 comprises 11 residues. Trimming left V 5 bases short and J 10 bases short, with 15 bases between. Germline V gene data show CDR1 as DFQATT and CDR2 as SNEGSKA (reference sequence). The CDR3 nucleotides read TGCAGTGCTCCCTTCATTGCAATTCAGTACTTC. It is translated as CSAPFIAIQYF.

The rearrangement joins TRBV21-1 to TRBJ1-2. TRBV21-1 is recorded as a pseudogene. The CDR3 loop spans 13 amino acids. Here the CDR3 DNA reads TGTGCCAGCCCCGGTAGCAGGAGCTATGGCTACACCTTC. Its translation is CASPGSRSYGYTF.

This clonotype appeared once. J is TRBJ2-7 and V is TRBV2; D may be TRBD1 or TRBD2 (6 bases each). Germline V gives CDR1 SNHLY, CDR2 FYNNEI. CDR3 size: 14 residues. Trimming removed 8 bases at V and 0 bases at J, with 14 bases between. CDR3 amino acids: CASGGRGPSYEQYF. Here the CDR3 DNA reads TGTGCCAGCGGTGGCCGGGGGCCCTCCTACGAGCAGTACTTC.

The CDR3 DNA reads TGCAGTGCTAGAGCCCCGGGAAGGGGGCACACCGGGGAGCTGTTTTTT. It encodes CSARAPGRGHTGELFF. This chain uses TRBV20-1 with TRBJ2-2, with 7 nucleotides matching TRBD1. Germline values: CDR1 DFQATT, CDR2 SNEGSKA (reference sequence). Germline trimming cut 1 base from V and 3 bases from J; bases unmatched to any gene: 8. The CDR3 has 16 amino acids.